This TCR beta chain was profiled in a study of blood T cell repertoires in COVID-19 (dated by TCRdb to 2018 to 2021). Turning to the overall study: Samples from collaborators originated in the United States, Italy and Spain and spanned both the acute and convalescent phases of COVID-19. The prospective study material was composed of cDNA or gDNA derived from T cells, B-cell-depleted T cells, or PBMCs. Subjects who had been exposed to COVID-19, were actively infected with it, or had recovered from it provided the deeply sampled blood TCRbeta repertoires that made up the dataset. The repertoires were made available in a free public database intended to serve as a resource for research on the immune response to SARS-CoV-2. Samples were obtained from the ongoing ImmuneRACE study (first 160 participants) and from 950 to 1,500 subjects provided by 6 global collaborators. The sample metadata nearly always contained a de-identified subject ID, COVID-19 status, age in years and sex. Where available, HLA class I and class II types were obtained from metadata supplied by the sample provider rather than from assay-based typing. General study outcomes and caveats: How much clinical and demographic metadata was included differed by source and by participant, and the metadata was provided uncurated.

Each collaborating institution followed its own protocols to collect whole blood in K2EDTA tubes. For TCRbeta analysis, collaborators shipped samples as frozen whole blood, isolated PBMCs, or DNA extracted from either of those sample types. With respect to this clone: Its antigen remains unidentified. Base qualities are not recorded, but no much larger clone differs from it by a single base.

TCRbeta CDR3 regions were amplified from genomic DNA using the immunoSEQ Assay, a bias-controlled multiplex PCR. In the original analysis: Nucleated cell counts per sample were estimated from amplification of reference gene primers within the assay. To quantify the absolute abundance of each unique TCRbeta CDR3 rearrangement, sequence reads were collapsed and filtered. For each sample, productive Simpson clonality was calculated by taking the square root of Simpson's diversity index across productive rearrangements. TCRdb stores this immuneACCESS table with in-frame sequences only. Part of the clones is absent; in the studies checked, under half of the shortfall reflects unresolved V genes, and no reason is known for the rest. V and J calls and clone size are given by that table; D and trimming were obtained from the DNA. In all, the sample holds about 100,000 clones, and about 82% of those were seen once. The ten biggest clones cover roughly an eighth of the sample.

The germline ends are 10 bases apart after V is trimmed by 3 bases and J by 0 bases. The germline V gene provides CDR1 KGHDR and CDR2 SFDVKD. The CDR3 measures 15 amino acids from cysteine to phenylalanine. CDR3 DNA is the only sequence kept; it has 45 bases, read in frame from the first base. The chain employs TRBV24-1 and TRBJ2-5; the D gene cannot be resolved reliably. Input material: peripheral blood. The receptor's source is a man aged 50 to 60 with active or convalescent COVID-19. The nucleotide sequence reads TGTGCCACCAGTGATGCGAAAAAGTACCAAGAGACCCAGTACTTC. This yields the protein CATSDAKKYQETQYF.